The clone carrying this T cell receptor (beta chain) was seen more than once but under ten times. Trimming removed 0 bases from V and 3 bases from J; junction bases left unmatched: 13. CDR1 and CDR2 (germline): GTSNPN, SVGIG (reference sequence). This CDR3 spans 19 amino acids. This sample was included in a study of blood T cell repertoires in COVID-19. Across the whole study: COVID-19 samples collected from the United States, Italy and Spain covered acute and convalescent phases.

In the authors' workflow: Reference gene primer amplification yielded estimated nucleated cell counts. Libraries were prepared by immunoSEQ multiplex PCR; TCRdb keeps only in-frame clonotypes and omits some of them. Clonal size and the V and J genes are those of that table, whereas D and trimming came from the DNA. The sample shows tens of thousands of clones, 60% to 80% of them seen only once. The chain carries TRBV30 and TRBJ2-3; 12 bases line up with TRBD2. The sample consisted of peripheral blood. The sequence was collected from a woman between 55 and 75 years old with acute or convalescent COVID-19. CDR3 nucleotides: TGTGCCTGGAGTGTACCAGGGCTAGCGGGGGGGAGGAGGACAGATACGCAGTATTTT. This codes for CAWSVPGLAGGRRTDTQYF.